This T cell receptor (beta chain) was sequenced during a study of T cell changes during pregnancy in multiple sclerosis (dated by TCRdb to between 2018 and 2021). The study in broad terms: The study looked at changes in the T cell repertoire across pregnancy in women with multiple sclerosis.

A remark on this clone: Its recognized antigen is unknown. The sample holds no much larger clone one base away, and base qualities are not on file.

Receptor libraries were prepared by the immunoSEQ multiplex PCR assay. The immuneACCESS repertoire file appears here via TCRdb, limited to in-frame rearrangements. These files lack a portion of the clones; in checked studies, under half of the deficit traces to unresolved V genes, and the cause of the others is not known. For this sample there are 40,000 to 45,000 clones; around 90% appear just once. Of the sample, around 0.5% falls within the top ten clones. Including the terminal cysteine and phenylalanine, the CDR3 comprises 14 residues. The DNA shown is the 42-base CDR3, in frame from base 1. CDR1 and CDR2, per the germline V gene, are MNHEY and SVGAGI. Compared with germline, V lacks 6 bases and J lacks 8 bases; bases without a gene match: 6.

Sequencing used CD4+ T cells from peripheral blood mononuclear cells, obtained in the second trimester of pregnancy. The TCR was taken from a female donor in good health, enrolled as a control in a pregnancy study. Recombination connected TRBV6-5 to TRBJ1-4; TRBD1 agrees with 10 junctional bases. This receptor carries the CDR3 CASSRQGAREKLFF. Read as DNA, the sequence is TGTGCCAGCAGCCGACAGGGGGCGCGGGAAAAACTGTTTTTT.